These 9 T cell receptor beta chains originate from one sample sequenced in a study of beta chain features in type 1 diabetes. These receptors' antigens are unknown. Every isolated RNA sample was fully reverse transcribed, so sequencing captured expressed TCRB transcripts. TCRdb's table, derived via immunoSEQ multiplex PCR, lists solely in-frame clones and lacks some. The profile shows roughly 730,000 clones, 10% to 15% of them singletons. Notes on the study in general: All four CD4+ subsets from Type 1 diabetes patients carried moderately but significantly shorter TCRB CDR3s.

Sequencing was carried out using naive CD4+ T cells from blood. Every receptor here comes from a man younger than 30 with type 1 diabetes.

The chain is built from TRBV5-6 and TRBJ1-6; 8 nucleotides match TRBD1. The germline CDR1 and CDR2 sequences are SGHDT and YYEEEE. Trimming at V came to 5 bases and at J to 8 bases, leaving 12 bases not matched to a gene. This CDR3 contains 16 residues. In nucleotides, the CDR3 is TGTGCCAGCAGTTCACCCCCAGGACAGGGTCATTCACCCCTCCACTTT. Protein: CASSSPPGQGHSPLHF.

This clone was recorded a few times. The chain is built from TRBV6-5 and TRBJ2-7; 7 bases align to TRBD1. V dropped 6 bases and J dropped 0; count of bases not matched to a gene: 5. Per the germline V gene, CDR1 is MNHEY and CDR2 is SVGAGI. This CDR3 contains 14 residues. The CDR3 loop is CASSLDRSSYEQYF. CDR3 in DNA: TGTGCCAGCAGCCTGGACAGGAGCTCCTACGAGCAGTACTTC.

This clone was seen a few times. V is TRBV5-4 and J is TRBJ2-1, with D perhaps matching TRBD1 or TRBD2 (6 bases each). V lost 0 bases and J 5 bases, leaving 9 bases between the germline ends. The germline gives CDR1 SGHNT, CDR2 YYREEE (reference sequence). The CDR3 loop spans 14 amino acids. The CDR3 DNA reads as TGTGCCAGCAGCTTGGTCGGGGGCGACAATGAGCAGTTCTTC. Protein product: CASSLVGGDNEQFF.

The rearrangement uses TRBV10-3 and TRBJ2-1; TRBD1 matches at 8 bases. CDR1 ENHRY and CDR2 SYGVKD come from the germline V gene. CDR3 length equals 15 residues. V was pared by 10 bases and J by 9 bases, with 17 bases of the junction left unmatched. The CDR3 sequence is CATTEGQARVGEQFF. CDR3 coding DNA: TGTGCCACCACAGAGGGACAGGCAAGAGTTGGTGAGCAGTTCTTC.

In its sample, this clone was seen a few times. This chain uses TRBV5-1 with TRBJ2-1, with a weak D call TRBD2 (6 bases). Trimming removed 0 bases at V and 7 bases at J, with 11 bases between. This CDR3 spans 14 amino acids. Germline CDR1 SGHRS, CDR2 YFSETQ. CDR3 in amino acids: CASSLDGGLNEQFF. The CDR3 DNA follows: TGCGCCAGCAGCTTGGATGGAGGGTTAAATGAGCAGTTCTTC.

V gene TRBV4-1 combines with J gene TRBJ2-2; 7 bases are a match to TRBD1. This CDR3 spans 16 amino acids. Germline V gives CDR1 MGHRA, CDR2 YSYEKL. J gave up 8 bases and V 4 bases, and 13 bases lay outside the gene matches. The CDR3 region is CASSRYDRDIAGELFF. The DNA for the CDR3 is TGCGCCAGCAGCCGGTACGACAGGGATATCGCTGGGGAGCTGTTTTTT.

This chain joins TRBV11-3 and TRBJ2-1; D remains unclear. V lost 3 bases, J lost 8 bases, and 11 bases lay in between. The CDR3 covers 13 residues. The germline V gene has CDR1 SGHNT and CDR2 YENEEA. The CDR3 region is CASSLMVGDEQFF. CDR3 in DNA: TGTGCCAGCAGCTTGATGGTTGGGGATGAGCAGTTCTTC.

This clone was observed a few times. The gene calls are TRBV7-2 and TRBJ1-1; no reliable D call. Germline CDR1 is SGHTA and CDR2 is FQGNSA. The V end was cut by 5 bases, the J end by 6 bases, with 7 bases between. This CDR3 spans 11 amino acids. In DNA form, the CDR3 reads TGTGCCAGCAGCCACGAAGCTGAAGCTTTCTTT. Amino acids: CASSHEAEAFF.

This clone has just a few counts. The gene calls are TRBV25-1 and TRBJ2-5; 8 nucleotides line up with TRBD1. The CDR3 runs to 16 residues. CDR1 is MGHDK and CDR2 is SYGVNS in the germline V gene. The trim removed 3 bases at V and 3 bases at J, leaving 9 bases unmatched. The CDR3, as DNA: TGTGCCAGCAGTGAGACAGGGGCGGCACGCGAAGAGACCCAGTACTTC. Its protein is CASSETGAAREETQYF.